Following are 25 T cell receptor beta chains from one sample sequenced in a study of blood T cell repertoires in COVID-19. Measured with immunoSEQ multiplex PCR; TCRdb has only the in-frame clones, and not every one. There are over 85,000 clones in the sample; around nine tenths occur only once, and around 5% lies in the top ten. Sample: peripheral blood. Receptor source: a woman older than 75 with active COVID-19.

This clone was counted between two and nine times. The genes are TRBV9 and TRBJ2-1, with a tentative D call TRBD2 (6 bases). The germline gives CDR1 SGDLS, CDR2 YYNGEE. Trimming pared 4 bases from V and 13 bases from J, leaving 15 bases between. This CDR3 contains 12 residues. The CDR3 nucleotides are TGTGCCAGCAGCAGGTCCGACGGGAGACAGTTCTTC. It translates to CASSRSDGRQFF.

The V call is TRBV3-1 (or the pseudogene TRBV3-2), the J call TRBJ1-2; the match to TRBD1 covers 10 bases. Germline CDR1 LGHDT, CDR2 YNNKEL (reference sequence). V was clipped by 6 bases and J by 5 bases; unmatched bases: 6. The CDR3 spans 14 residues. The CDR3 bases are TGTGCCAGCAGTCCCGGACAGGGGGGGTATGGCTACACCTTC. Its translation is CASSPGQGGYGYTF.

The rearrangement links TRBV27 to TRBJ1-5, with TRBD1 matching 9 bases. The germline gives CDR1 MNHEY, CDR2 SMNVEV (reference sequence). The V segment lost 7 bases and the J segment 6 bases; nucleotides outside the gene matches: 13. The CDR3 runs 16 residues. The CDR3 reads CASIYKGQGAFQPQHF. The CDR3 DNA follows: TGTGCCAGCATCTATAAGGGACAGGGCGCGTTTCAGCCCCAGCATTTT.

Only a few counts were recorded for this clone. The chain joins TRBV27 to TRBJ1-1; D may be TRBD1 (6 bases). This CDR3 region has 16 residues. Trimming pared 5 bases from V and 1 base from J, leaving 17 bases between. Germline-derived CDR1 and CDR2 are MNHEY and SMNVEV (reference sequence). The CDR3 nucleotides read TGTGCCAGCAGTAAGAATTCCCCACAGGGGAACACTGAAGCTTTCTTT. This encodes CASSKNSPQGNTEAFF.

V usage is TRBV7-3 and J usage is TRBJ2-6; D possibly corresponds to TRBD1 (6 bases). Trimming shortened V by 5 bases and J by 2 bases, and 13 bases separated the two germline ends. Germline loops: CDR1 SGHTA, CDR2 FQGTGA. The CDR3 runs 16 residues. For the CDR3, the DNA is TGTGCCAGCAGCGTTAACAGGGACCCTGGGGCCAACGTCCTGACTTTC. Its translation is CASSVNRDPGANVLTF.

The rearrangement joins TRBV4-1 to TRBJ2-3; 8 nucleotides agree with TRBD1. The CDR3 contains 17 residues. Trimming at V came to 1 base and at J to 0 bases, leaving 6 bases not matched to a gene. Germline-derived CDR1 and CDR2 are MGHRA and YSYEKL. The CDR3 DNA reads as TGCGCCAGCAGCCAAGTAGGCCGGGACAGGAGCACAGATACGCAGTATTTT. Protein sequence: CASSQVGRDRSTDTQYF.

The rearrangement joins TRBV28 to TRBJ2-7, with D perhaps matching TRBD1 (6 bases). The CDR3 runs to 15 residues. V lost 4 bases, J lost 3 bases, and 16 bases lay in between. Germline assignment: CDR1 MDHEN and CDR2 SYDVKM. Written as DNA, the CDR3 is TGTGCCAGCAGTTCCCCCTTGGGGGCGGGCTACGAGCAGTACTTC. Its protein product is CASSSPLGAGYEQYF.

The V and J genes are TRBV4-3 and TRBJ1-1; 9 bases fit TRBD1. The CDR3 extends over 14 amino acids. CDR1 is LGHNA and CDR2 is YSLEER in the germline V gene. Losses at the gene ends were 5 bases for V and 5 bases for J; bases not matched to a gene: 6. The CDR3 DNA sequence: TGCGCCAGCAGCGAGAGGACAGGGGTGACTGAAGCTTTCTTT. It translates to CASSERTGVTEAFF.

This sequence joins TRBV7-9 and TRBJ2-6; 10 positions match TRBD2. Germline V gene data show CDR1 as SEHNR and CDR2 as FQNEAQ (reference sequence). J gave up 0 bases and V 6 bases, and 11 bases lay outside the gene matches. The CDR3 has 19 residues. CDR3 sequence (DNA): TGTGCCAGCAGACCGAGGGAACTAGCGGGATACTCTGGGGCCAACGTCCTGACTTTC. Its translation is CASRPRELAGYSGANVLTF.

This sequence joins TRBV7-2 and TRBJ2-2; a weak D match, TRBD1 (6 bases). The CDR3 is 14 amino acids. Trimming removed 5 bases at V and 7 bases at J, with 14 bases between. CDR1 is SGHTA, CDR2 FQGNSA, per germline. The chain's CDR3 is CASSPQGVIGELFF. The CDR3 DNA follows: TGTGCCAGCAGCCCACAGGGAGTCATCGGGGAGCTGTTTTTT.

The chain couples TRBV6-5 to TRBJ2-7, with a possible D match to TRBD2 (6 bases). The germline V and J ends were trimmed by 6 bases and 6 bases, with 21 bases remaining between them. CDR1 and CDR2 from the germline V gene are MNHEY and SVGAGI. The CDR3 sequence is 15 residues long. CDR3: CASSQRPGERREQYF. In DNA, the CDR3 is TGTGCCAGCAGCCAACGTCCGGGGGAGCGGCGCGAGCAGTACTTC.

The chain has TRBV7-3 and TRBJ2-4, with 7 bases fitting TRBD1. This CDR3 spans 14 amino acids. The germline CDR1 and CDR2 sequences are SGHTA and FQGTGA. J was trimmed by 5 bases and V by 3 bases; bases with no gene match: 4. This CDR3 reads CASSLGDSQNIQYF. The CDR3 nucleotides are TGTGCCAGCAGCTTGGGGGACAGCCAAAACATTCAGTACTTC.

This clone was seen a single time. The chain carries TRBV18 and TRBJ2-1; D is possibly TRBD1 (6 bases). Trimming pared 6 bases from V and 12 bases from J, leaving 18 bases between. The CDR3 runs 13 residues. Germline assignment: CDR1 KGHSH and CDR2 LQKENI. The CDR3 nucleotides are TGTGCCAGCTCCTCAGGGGCAGAGCAGGGGCAGTTCTTC. It encodes CASSSGAEQGQFF.

This clone has a single count. The CDR3 here is CASSKESFLVDTQYF. The CDR3 region has the DNA TGTGCCAGCAGTAAGGAGAGCTTTTTGGTAGATACGCAGTATTTT. The gene calls are TRBV21-1 and TRBJ2-3; TRBD2 was called by the table and not checked on the DNA. TRBV21-1 has pseudogene status. The CDR3 has 15 amino acids.

CDR3 in DNA: TGTGCCAGCCGGGACTACTCCTACAATGAGCAGTTCTTC. Translated: CASRDYSYNEQFF. V and J are TRBV6-5 and TRBJ2-1; TRBD2 aligns across 7 bases. This CDR3 has 13 amino acids. J gave up 0 bases and V 8 bases, and 1 base lay outside the gene matches. Germline V gene data show CDR1 as MNHEY and CDR2 as SVGAGI.

With respect to this clone: This sample includes further DNA sequences coding for the same CDR3. The chain has TRBV6-5 and TRBJ1-2, with no clear D. The CDR3 covers 15 residues. In germline, CDR1 is MNHEY, CDR2 SVGAGI. V lost 6 bases and J 3 bases, leaving 17 bases between the germline ends. This CDR3 is CASSSGGFSYYGYTF. The CDR3 DNA reads TGTGCCAGCAGCTCAGGAGGTTTTTCGTACTATGGCTACACCTTC.

CDR3 in DNA: TGTGCCAGCAGTCAACGACTTGGGCAGGGGAAAAGCACAGATACGCAGTATTTT. This encodes CASSQRLGQGKSTDTQYF. The chain is built from TRBV6-2 or TRBV6-3 and TRBJ2-3; D perhaps matches TRBD1 (6 bases). The germline V and J ends were trimmed by 5 bases and 0 bases, with 21 bases remaining between them. Germline loops: CDR1 MNHEY, CDR2 SVGEGT. The CDR3 extends over 18 amino acids.

The chain is built from TRBV5-6 and TRBJ1-2; D unclear. CDR1 and CDR2 (germline): SGHDT, YYEEEE. Trimming left V 0 bases short and J 3 bases short, with 12 bases between. The CDR3 sequence is 15 residues long. The CDR3 nucleotides are TGTGCCAGCAGCTTGGAATACAGACGTTACTATGGCTACACCTTC. Residues: CASSLEYRRYYGYTF.

This clone is a singleton in its sample. This chain uses TRBV6-5 with TRBJ1-2; perhaps TRBD1 as D (6 bases). Trimming removed 9 bases at V and 7 bases at J, with 15 bases between. This CDR3 has 12 residues. Germline V gene data show CDR1 as MNHEY and CDR2 as SVGAGI. CDR3 sequence reads: CASHRGEGGYTF. The CDR3 DNA is TGTGCCAGTCATAGGGGGGAGGGTGGCTACACCTTC.

This clone was picked up a small number of times. V gene TRBV24-1 combines with J gene TRBJ2-3; the match to TRBD2 covers 11 bases. The V gene end was trimmed by 7 bases and the J gene end by 2 bases; junction bases not matched to a gene: 7. CDR1 and CDR2 (germline): KGHDR, SFDVKD. CDR3 size: 16 residues. CDR3 loop: CATSKRLAGNTDTQYF. Written as DNA, the CDR3 is TGTGCCACCAGCAAGCGACTAGCGGGAAACACAGATACGCAGTATTTT.

The chain uses TRBV4-1 and TRBJ1-2; D is ambiguous. CDR1 is MGHRA and CDR2 is YSYEKL in the germline V gene. Trimming shortened V by 0 bases and J by 6 bases, and 14 bases separated the two germline ends. The CDR3 spans 15 residues. DNA of the CDR3: TGCGCCAGCAGCCAAGAGGGCACGTTAAACGATGGCTACACCTTC. This codes for CASSQEGTLNDGYTF.

This sequence joins TRBV5-8 and TRBJ1-6, with D unresolved. V shed 2 bases and J shed 13 bases, with 10 bases lying between them. This CDR3 region has 12 residues. CDR1 is SGHTS and CDR2 is YDEGEE in the germline V gene. In DNA form, the CDR3 reads TGTGCCAGCAGCTTTTCCCCCCTTCCCCTCCACTTT. It translates to CASSFSPLPLHF.

This clone was observed a single time. This chain links TRBV5-8 with TRBJ2-5; D gene unclear. Per germline, CDR1 SGHTS and CDR2 YDEGEE. This CDR3 spans 11 amino acids. V lost 7 bases and J 5 bases, leaving 9 bases between the germline ends. CDR3 DNA sequence: TGTGCCAGCTATAATCCGGAGACCCAGTACTTC. Protein: CASYNPETQYF.

V and J are TRBV18 and TRBJ1-3; no clear D gene. The CDR3 length is 15 residues. V was clipped by 6 bases and J by 4 bases, with 16 bases between them. From germline, CDR1 is KGHSH and CDR2 LQKENI. CDR3 nucleotides: TGTGCCAGCTCTCTCGGAGGGAGCACAGGAAACACCATATATTTT. Protein: CASSLGGSTGNTIYF.

The CDR3 region has the DNA TGTGCCAGCAACCGGGGATTCTACGAGCAGTACTTC. Translating gives CASNRGFYEQYF. The V call is TRBV28, the J call TRBJ2-7; TRBD2 might be the D (5 bases). Germline lookup yields CDR1 MDHEN and CDR2 SYDVKM. CDR3 size: 12 residues. Between the trimmed V and J ends, which lost 7 bases and 3 bases, there was a span of 10 bases.